The 15 T cell receptor beta chains below come from one sample, sequenced in a study of cytomegalovirus exposure and HLA in healthy donors. 60 Vbeta and 13 Jbeta primers were used in PCR. Repertoires were generated with immunoSEQ multiplex PCR, while TCRdb's copy carries only in-frame clones and drops some. The sample holds over 150,000 clones, 84% seen once. The sample comprised PBMCs. The receptor source for this set is a young man in good health and CMV-seronegative.

Of note for this clone: Other DNA variants within this sample encode the same CDR3. Here the CDR3 DNA reads TGTGCCAGCAGTCTATCTTACGAGCAGTACTTC. Protein: CASSLSYEQYF. The J gene is TRBJ2-7, the V gene TRBV7-2; D is unclear. The CDR3 covers 11 residues. Trimming stripped 6 bases from V and 4 bases from J, with 7 bases between. Germline V gives CDR1 SGHTA, CDR2 FQGNSA. The full variable domain, with the rest looked up from reference TRBV7-2 and TRBJ2-7, is GAGVSQSPSNKVTEKGKDVELRCDPISGHTALYWYRQSLGQGLEFLIYFQGNSAPDKSGLPSDRFSAERTGGSVSTLTIQRTQQEDSAVYLCASSLSYEQYFGPGTRLTVT.

The gene calls are TRBV5-6 and TRBJ2-7; possibly TRBD1 for D (6 bases). V lost 3 bases and J lost 3, with 7 bases in between. Germline V gene lookup returns CDR1 SGHDT and CDR2 YYEEEE. The CDR3 is 12 residues long. The CDR3 reads CASSWDNYEQYF. The CDR3 coding sequence is TGTGCCAGCAGCTGGGACAACTACGAGCAGTACTTC.

V usage is TRBV6-1 and J usage is TRBJ1-5, with 7 bases identical to TRBD1. Germline V lookup: CDR1 MNHNS, CDR2 SASEGT. The CDR3 spans 15 residues. V lost 6 bases and J lost 4; bases outside the gene matches: 9. CDR3 bases: TGTGCCAGCAGCGATTTTGGGACAGAGAATCAGCCCCAGCATTTT. Its protein product is CASSDFGTENQPQHF.

V is TRBV19 and J is TRBJ2-3; no clear D. CDR1 and CDR2 from the germline V gene are LNHDA and SQIVND (reference sequence). This CDR3 spans 11 amino acids. V was clipped by 7 bases and J by 2 bases, with 4 bases between them. CDR3 sequence: CASTHTDTQYF. The CDR3 nucleotides are TGTGCCAGTACACACACAGATACGCAGTATTTT. Full variable domain (remainder filled in from reference TRBV19 and TRBJ2-3): DGGITQSPKYLFRKEGQNVTLSCEQNLNHDAMYWYRQDPGQGLRLIYYSQIVNDFQKGDIAEGYSVSREKKESFPLTVTSAQKNPTAFYLCASTHTDTQYFGPGTRLTVL.

The chain employs TRBV2 and TRBJ2-5; possibly TRBD1 for D (5 bases). Trimming took off 4 bases at V and 0 bases at J, with 12 bases between the two ends. The CDR3 extends over 15 amino acids. CDR1 and CDR2 from the germline V gene are SNHLY and FYNNEI. DNA of the CDR3: TGTGCCAGCAGTGGACAACTGGGGCACCAAGAGACCCAGTACTTC. It translates to CASSGQLGHQETQYF. Full variable domain (outside the CDR3, taken from reference TRBV2 and TRBJ2-5): EPEVTQTPSHQVTQMGQEVILRCVPISNHLYFYWYRQILGQKVEFLVSFYNNEISEKSEIFDDQFSVERPDGSNFTLKIRSTKLEDSAMYFCASSGQLGHQETQYFGPGTRLLVL.

This chain uses TRBV20-1 with TRBJ1-1; no clear D gene. The CDR3 is 10 residues long. V lost 3 bases to trimming and J lost 6 bases, with 5 bases between them. Germline assignment: CDR1 DFQATT and CDR2 SNEGSKA (reference sequence). The CDR3 loop reads CSARAPEAFF. CDR3 sequence (DNA): TGCAGTGCTAGGGCCCCTGAAGCTTTCTTT.

This chain connects TRBV13 to TRBJ1-1, with TRBD1 as a possible D gene (5 bases). The germline V gene has CDR1 PRHDT and CDR2 FYEKMQ (reference sequence). Trimming took 3 bases from V and 5 from J, leaving 13 bases between them. The CDR3 is 14 amino acids. The DNA of the CDR3 is TGTGCCAGCAGCTTCGGGGGAGGGAAAACTGAAGCTTTCTTT. As protein: CASSFGGGKTEAFF. Complete variable domain (other parts from reference TRBV13 and TRBJ1-1): AAGVIQSPRHLIKEKRETATLKCYPIPRHDTVYWYQQGPGQDPQFLISFYEKMQSDKGSIPDRFSAQQFSDYHSELNMSSLELGDSALYFCASSFGGGKTEAFFGQGTRLTVV.

The V and J genes are TRBV28 and TRBJ1-5, with TRBD1 matching 8 bases. The J segment lost 4 bases and the V segment lost 5 bases, leaving 4 bases of the junction unmatched. The CDR3 runs to 14 residues. Germline CDR1 reads MDHEN; CDR2 reads SYDVKM. The DNA for the CDR3 is TGTGCCAGCAGTGAGGACAGGGAAAATCAGCCCCAGCATTTT. Its translation: CASSEDRENQPQHF.

This clone was seen more than once but under ten times. The genes are TRBV11-3 and TRBJ1-1; D gene unclear. CDR1 SGHNT and CDR2 YENEEA come from the germline V gene. CDR3 length: 13 amino acids. V gave up 3 bases and J gave up 1 base, with 6 bases separating them. This CDR3 reads CASSFTGNTEAFF. The CDR3 DNA reads as TGTGCCAGCAGCTTTACGGGGAACACTGAAGCTTTCTTT.

This clone has only one observation. The V and J genes are TRBV7-9 and TRBJ2-5; 7 positions match TRBD1. Per the germline V gene, CDR1 is SEHNR and CDR2 is FQNEAQ (reference sequence). Germline trimming cut 7 bases from V and 0 bases from J; bases unmatched to any gene: 8. CDR3 length: 15 amino acids. The CDR3 sequence: CASNDGTEYQETQYF. CDR3 coding DNA: TGTGCCAGCAACGACGGGACAGAGTACCAAGAGACCCAGTACTTC.

The chain recombines TRBV7-2 with TRBJ2-1; D is unresolved. The germline V and J ends were trimmed by 2 bases and 6 bases, with 17 bases remaining between them. The germline V gene encodes CDR1 SGHTA and CDR2 FQGNSA. CDR3 size: 16 residues. Here the CDR3 reads CASSLRARPSANEQFF. CDR3 sequence (DNA): TGTGCCAGCAGCTTACGCGCTAGGCCCTCAGCCAATGAGCAGTTCTTC.

The rearrangement links TRBV18 to TRBJ2-5; D unclear. Looked up from germline, CDR1 is KGHSH and CDR2 is LQKENI. The CDR3 is 16 amino acids. Deletions cut 2 bases from V and 1 base from J, with 14 bases between. In DNA, the CDR3 is TGTGCCAGCTCACCAAATAACAGATACTTCCAAGAGACCCAGTACTTC. Its protein is CASSPNNRYFQETQYF.

This chain's CDR3 is CAISDTGGLAKNIQYF. The CDR3 region has the DNA TGTGCCATCAGTGATACAGGGGGTTTGGCCAAAAACATTCAGTACTTC. This chain joins TRBV10-3 and TRBJ2-4, with 8 bases matching TRBD1. CDR3 length: 16 amino acids. J lost 1 base, V lost 3 bases, and 5 bases had no gene match. Germline V lookup: CDR1 ENHRY, CDR2 SYGVKD.

The count of this clone is one. V gene TRBV4-1 combines with J gene TRBJ2-7; 8 nucleotides match TRBD1. The V gene's germline CDR1 is MGHRA and CDR2 YSYEKL. The CDR3 totals 15 residues. V was clipped by 5 bases and J by 3 bases; unmatched bases: 9. The CDR3 loop is CASSFRTGPLYEQYF. For the CDR3, the DNA is TGCGCCAGCAGCTTCCGGACAGGGCCCCTCTACGAGCAGTACTTC.

This chain connects TRBV6-5 to TRBJ1-5; possible D gene TRBD1, 6 bases. CDR1 is MNHEY and CDR2 is SVGAGI in the germline V gene. The CDR3 loop spans 15 amino acids. Deletions cut 7 bases from V and 2 bases from J, with 15 bases between. The CDR3 bases are TGTGCCAGCAAGAGAGAGGGGGGGGGCAATCAGCCCCAGCATTTT. This sequence encodes CASKREGGGNQPQHF.